This paragraph reports one T cell receptor (beta chain). Its target is unknown. The data were obtained in a study of T cell responses to AZD1222 COVID-19 vaccine. General study findings and limits: AZD1222 recipients seropositive at baseline numbered only six or seven. None of the repertoires were sampled until the peak T cell response had passed.

Only in-frame clones appear in the TCRdb table, and some are missing; sequencing was by immunoSEQ multiplex PCR. The data hold about 120,000 clones, with 92% observed a single time. The specimen comprised peripheral blood, sampled 28 days after the second AZD1222 dose. The TCR sequence derives from an adult who received the AZD1222 COVID-19 vaccine.

The CDR3 loop reads CASSPRTGANEKLFF. In nucleotides, the CDR3 is TGTGCCAGCAGCCCAAGGACAGGAGCTAATGAAAAACTGTTTTTT. The rearrangement uses TRBV9 and TRBJ1-4; 7 bases are a match to TRBD1. The germline V gene encodes CDR1 SGDLS and CDR2 YYNGEE. The CDR3 length is 15 residues. J lost 3 bases, V lost 4 bases, and 6 bases had no gene match.